Listed below are T cell receptor beta chains from one sample, sequenced in a study of blood T cell repertoires in COVID-19. Assay used: immunoSEQ multiplex PCR; TCRdb lists only in-frame clones, some missing. The sample lists about 430,000 clones, roughly 90% seen once, with approximately 1.5% in the top ten. The sample comprised PBMCs or T cells enriched from blood (not recorded which). The receptors were sampled from a woman between 18 and 30 years old who had been exposed to COVID-19. Both conserved end residues are part of each CDR3. Each record gives: J gene, D gene, clone size, V gene, CDR3 protein, CDR3 DNA. A D gene is named only where the DNA matches it firmly. Where a row states a size, it is once, few, many or the class of an expanded clone; other rows omit it.

>TRBJ1-2|NA|NA|TRBV4-3
CASSQEHTGTGNYGYTF
TGCGCCAGCAGCCAAGAGCATACAGGGACGGGTAACTATGGCTACACCTTC
>TRBJ2-3|NA|NA|TRBV5-5
CASSSEPLERQYF
TGTGCCAGCAGCTCGGAACCCCTAGAGAGGCAGTATTTT
>TRBJ2-7|NA|NA|TRBV25-1
CASRAQGPYEQYF
TGTGCCAGCAGGGCCCAGGGGCCCTACGAGCAGTACTTC
>TRBJ1-1|TRBD1|few|TRBV6-5
CASSYDRGAEAFF
TGTGCCAGCAGTTACGACAGGGGCGCTGAAGCTTTCTTT
>TRBJ2-7|NA|NA|TRBV28
CASSPPSGLEQYF
TGTGCCAGCAGTCCGCCCTCGGGACTCGAGCAGTACTTC
>TRBJ2-7|TRBD2|NA|TRBV18
CASSPTGLAGSRTEQYF
TGTGCCAGCTCACCGACGGGACTAGCGGGCTCCCGCACCGAGCAGTACTTC
>TRBJ2-5|NA|NA|TRBV30
CAWSQQRETQYF
TGTGCCTGGAGTCAACAGAGAGAGACCCAGTACTTC
>TRBJ2-3|NA|once|TRBV18
CASSPLPRGAADTQYF
TGTGCCAGCTCACCTTTACCCAGGGGGGCGGCAGATACGCAGTATTTT
>TRBJ1-1|TRBD1|few|TRBV6-5
CASSIHRTGGTEAFF
TGTGCCAGCAGCATTCACCGGACAGGGGGCACTGAAGCTTTCTTT
>TRBJ2-5|TRBD1|few|TRBV5-1
CASSPGTGVVTQYF
TGCGCCAGCAGCCCCGGGACAGGGGTTGTGACCCAGTACTTC
>TRBJ1-1|TRBD1|once|TRBV14
CASSQDHGTVMSEAFF
TGTGCCAGCAGCCAAGATCATGGGACAGTGATGTCTGAAGCTTTCTTT
>TRBJ2-5|NA|NA|TRBV21-1
CASSNFRGTPKETQYF
TGTGCCAGCAGCAATTTCCGAGGGACTCCTAAAGAGACCCAGTACTTC
>TRBJ2-1|TRBD2|once|TRBV5-4
CASSLGTSYNEQFF
TGTGCCAGCAGCCTGGGGACTAGCTACAATGAGCAGTTCTTC
>TRBJ2-1|TRBD2|NA|TRBV11-2
CASSNLGGTSSYNEQFF
TGTGCCAGCAGCAACCTCGGCGGGACTAGCTCCTACAATGAGCAGTTCTTC
>TRBJ1-6|TRBD1|once|TRBV19
CASSMADRGTSPLHF
TGTGCCAGTAGTATGGCCGACAGGGGCACTTCACCCCTCCACTTT
>TRBJ1-2|TRBD1|NA|TRBV18
CASSQGATDYGYTF
TGTGCCAGCTCACAGGGGGCGACGGACTATGGCTACACCTTC
>TRBJ1-1|NA|NA|TRBV11-2
CASSQNTEAFF
TGTGCCAGCAGCCAGAACACTGAAGCTTTCTTT
>TRBJ2-3|NA|once|TRBV5-5
CASSLGPRGTDTQYF
TGTGCCAGCAGCTTGGGGCCTCGTGGCACAGATACGCAGTATTTT
>TRBJ1-3|NA|NA|TRBV19
CASSRSGNTIYF
TGTGCCAGTAGTCGCTCTGGAAACACCATATATTTT
>TRBJ2-3|TRBD2|NA|TRBV5-1
CASSIGTSGMNTQYF
TGCGCCAGCAGTATCGGGACTAGCGGGATGAATACGCAGTATTTT
>TRBJ2-7|NA|NA|TRBV27
CASSSLARSYEQYF
TGTGCCAGCAGTTCCCTAGCTCGTTCGTACGAGCAGTACTTC
>TRBJ2-1|TRBD2|NA|TRBV3-1/TRBV3-2
CASSSSGLAGWSSYNEQFF
TGTGCCAGCAGCTCAAGTGGACTAGCGGGCTGGAGCTCCTACAATGAGCAGTTCTTC
>TRBJ1-5|NA|NA|TRBV18
CASSPTDRPDPQHF
TGTGCCAGCTCACCCACCGACAGGCCTGACCCCCAGCATTTT
>TRBJ2-7|TRBD2|NA|TRBV11-2
CASSRPLAGLTYEQYF
TGTGCCAGCAGCCGACCCCTAGCGGGCCTGACCTACGAGCAGTACTTC
>TRBJ1-1|NA|few|TRBV25-1
CASSHGTEAFF
TGTGCCAGCAGTCACGGCACTGAAGCTTTCTTT
>TRBJ1-2|NA|NA|TRBV18
CASSQTYTVYGYTF
TGTGCCAGCTCACAGACCTACACAGTTTATGGCTACACCTTC
>TRBJ1-1|NA|NA|TRBV5-6
CASSPGINREVFAFF
TGTGCCAGCAGCCCAGGAATTAACAGGGAAGTATTTGCTTTCTTT
>TRBJ2-5|NA|NA|TRBV7-9
CASSLAGGKGPQETQYF
TGTGCCAGCAGCTTAGCGGGGGGAAAAGGGCCCCAAGAGACCCAGTACTTC
>TRBJ1-1|NA|NA|TRBV30
CAWTPQAGTEAFF
TGTGCCTGGACCCCCCAAGCGGGTACTGAAGCTTTCTTT
>TRBJ1-6|NA|NA|TRBV10-1
CASSHEFRGGFVVSPLHF
TGCGCCAGCAGTCATGAGTTCAGAGGGGGTTTCGTCGTTTCACCCCTCCACTTT
>TRBJ2-7|NA|NA|TRBV2
CASSLAESSYEQYF
TGTGCCAGCAGTTTAGCGGAAAGCTCCTACGAGCAGTACTTC
>TRBJ1-2|TRBD1|few|TRBV19
CASIGTGNYGYTF
TGTGCCAGTATAGGGACAGGGAACTATGGCTACACCTTC
>TRBJ2-4|NA|NA|TRBV5-5
CASTLRDIQYF
TGTGCCAGCACCTTGCGGGACATTCAGTACTTC
>TRBJ2-2|TRBD2|NA|TRBV2
CASSYTSEGTGELFF
TGTGCCAGCAGTTATACTAGCGAAGGCACCGGGGAGCTGTTTTTT
>TRBJ2-7|TRBD1|few|TRBV6-5
CASTSPGQASYEQYF
TGTGCCAGCACTTCACCGGGACAGGCCTCCTACGAGCAGTACTTC
>TRBJ1-1|NA|NA|TRBV16
CASNSGVNTEAFF
TGTGCCAGCAACTCAGGGGTGAACACTGAAGCTTTCTTT
>TRBJ1-3|NA|once|TRBV9
CASSVDIYSGNTIYF
TGTGCCAGCAGCGTAGACATTTACTCTGGAAACACCATATATTTT
>TRBJ2-7|TRBD2|NA|TRBV29-1
CSVIGLAAYEQYF
TGCAGCGTCATCGGGCTAGCGGCTTACGAGCAGTACTTC
>TRBJ1-5|TRBD1|NA|TRBV2
CASSGTGGGSNQPQHF
TGTGCCAGCAGTGGTACAGGGGGCGGAAGCAATCAGCCCCAGCATTTT
>TRBJ1-1|NA|NA|TRBV6-5
CATSQMNTEAFF
TGTGCCACCAGTCAAATGAACACTGAAGCTTTCTTT
>TRBJ2-5|NA|once|TRBV7-2
CASSLAGWETQYF
TGTGCCAGCAGCTTGGCAGGGTGGGAGACCCAGTACTTC
>TRBJ2-2|TRBD2|once|TRBV3-1/TRBV3-2
CASNKLAGSLPHTGELFF
TGTGCCAGCAACAAACTAGCGGGATCTTTACCCCACACCGGGGAGCTGTTTTTT
>TRBJ1-5|TRBD1|once|TRBV7-8
CASSLAGTVGNQPQHF
TGTGCCAGCAGCTTAGCTGGGACAGTAGGCAATCAGCCCCAGCATTTT
>TRBJ2-3|TRBD2|NA|TRBV7-2
CASSLGRLAGGTDTQYF
TGTGCCAGCAGCTTAGGGCGGCTAGCGGGAGGGACAGATACGCAGTATTTT
>TRBJ1-5|NA|once|TRBV3-1/TRBV3-2
CASSQEAGRQPQHF
TGTGCCAGCAGCCAAGAGGCAGGCCGGCAGCCCCAGCATTTT
>TRBJ2-5|NA|NA|TRBV6-5
CASSWQGKLQETQYF
TGTGCCAGCAGTTGGCAGGGCAAACTCCAAGAGACCCAGTACTTC
>TRBJ1-1|NA|NA|TRBV12-3/TRBV12-4
CASSLTANTEAFF
TGTGCCAGCAGTTTGACAGCGAACACTGAAGCTTTCTTT
>TRBJ1-6|NA|once|TRBV28
CATTEGTYNSPLHF
TGTGCCACCACTGAGGGCACCTATAATTCACCCCTCCACTTT
>TRBJ1-2|NA|NA|TRBV19
CASSRDTYGYTF
TGTGCCAGTAGCCGGGACACTTATGGCTACACCTTC
>TRBJ2-1|TRBD2|NA|TRBV10-1
CASSGETSGNEQFF
TGCGCCAGCAGTGGGGAAACTAGCGGGAATGAGCAGTTCTTC
>TRBJ2-7|NA|NA|TRBV19
CASSMGSGDGTYEQYF
TGTGCCAGTAGTATGGGGTCGGGGGACGGGACCTACGAGCAGTACTTC
>TRBJ1-3|NA|NA|TRBV9
CASSVVEGLGNTIYF
TGTGCCAGCAGCGTAGTGGAGGGGCTCGGAAACACCATATATTTT